This entry is about one TCR beta chain. TCRdb's copy holds only in-frame clones and misses some; the assay was immunoSEQ multiplex PCR. The repertoire includes some 690,000 clones, 80% to 95% of them detected once, and more than 30% sits in the top ten. The record originates from a study of shared clonotypes between healthy human individuals. The CDR3 length is 15 residues. The germline CDR1 and CDR2 sequences are SEHNR and FQNEAQ (reference sequence). Trimming stripped 5 bases from V and 8 bases from J, with 18 bases between. Sequencing was performed on memory CD8+ T cells from PBMCs. Subset noted: CD45RO+ cells pooled with CCR7-negative TemRA cells. V and J are TRBV7-9 and TRBJ1-4, with D possibly TRBD1 on 6 matching bases. The clonotype originates from a man between 18 and 29 years old in good health. Some clones in this sample may be carry-over from other donors' samples. This CDR3 reads CASSVWQGTNEKLFF. CDR3 coding DNA: TGTGCCAGCAGCGTTTGGCAGGGGACCAACGAAAAACTGTTTTTT.